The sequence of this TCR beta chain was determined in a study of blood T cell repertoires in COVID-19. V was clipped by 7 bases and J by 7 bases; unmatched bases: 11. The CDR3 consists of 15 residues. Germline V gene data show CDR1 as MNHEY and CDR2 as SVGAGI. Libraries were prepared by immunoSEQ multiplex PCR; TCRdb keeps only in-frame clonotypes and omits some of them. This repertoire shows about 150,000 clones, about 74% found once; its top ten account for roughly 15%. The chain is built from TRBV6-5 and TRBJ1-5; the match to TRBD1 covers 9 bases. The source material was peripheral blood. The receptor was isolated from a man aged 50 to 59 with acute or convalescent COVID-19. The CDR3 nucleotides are TGTGCCAGCACCCCGAACGGACAGGGGAACCAGCCCCAGCATTTT. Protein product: CASTPNGQGNQPQHF.